Each of the 30 T cell receptor beta chains below was sequenced from the same sample in a study of CD8 T cells in Susac syndrome. The authors reverse transcribed roughly 0.5 to 1 ug RNA with random hexamers. Using its own MiXCR run on the immunoSEQ multiplex PCR reads, TCRdb lists one record per CDR3 protein. The sample records some 150,000 distinct CDR3 sequences, about 95% being singletons. Input material: CD8+ T cells from PBMCs. All receptors come from a human donor with multiple sclerosis.

The chain carries TRBV4-1 and TRBJ1-2, with a weak D call TRBD1 (5 bases). V was shortened by 1 base and J by 8 bases, with 20 bases between the two germline ends. The CDR3 loop spans 16 amino acids. CDR1 MGHRA and CDR2 YSYEKL come from the germline V gene. CDR3 amino acids: CASSQGSDISPGGYTF. As DNA, the CDR3 is TGCGCCAGCAGCCAAGGCTCGGACATCTCCCCCGGGGGCTACACCTTC.

The chain uses TRBV28 and TRBJ2-6; TRBD1 might be the D (6 bases). Between the trimmed V and J ends, which lost 8 bases and 1 base, there was a span of 18 bases. The CDR3 is 17 residues long. CDR1 and CDR2 from the germline V gene are MDHEN and SYDVKM. This chain's CDR3 is CASSPTGSLSGANVLTF. The CDR3 region has the DNA TGTGCCAGCTCGCCCACAGGGAGTCTGTCTGGGGCCAACGTCCTGACTTTC.

The chain carries TRBV2 and TRBJ2-7; D not certain. Germline V gene sequence: CDR1 SNHLY, CDR2 FYNNEI. CDR3 length: 12 residues. V dropped 2 bases and J dropped 5 bases, with 7 bases sitting between them. Here the CDR3 DNA reads TGTGCCAGCAGTGAAAGAAGGGACGAGCAGTACGTC. Encoded protein: CASSERRDEQYV.

The gene calls are TRBV12-3 or TRBV12-4 and TRBJ1-1; D unresolved. This CDR3 region has 14 residues. Trimming stripped 4 bases from V and 2 bases from J, with 11 bases between. CDR3 protein: CASSSVSPNTEAFF. The CDR3, as DNA: TGTGCCAGCAGTTCGGTCAGCCCTAACACTGAAGCTTTCTTT.

The chain is built from TRBV27 and TRBJ1-2; 7 nucleotides agree with TRBD1. CDR3 length: 16 residues. Germline-derived CDR1 and CDR2 are MNHEY and SMNVEV (reference sequence). The junction had 13 bases not matched to a gene; V was cut back by 4 bases and J by 5 bases. In DNA, the CDR3 is TGTGCCAGCAGTTCCTCCCGGACAGGATATTGGTATGGCTACACCTTC. Encoded protein: CASSSSRTGYWYGYTF.

The rearrangement links TRBV19 to TRBJ2-1; TRBD2 matches at 8 bases. CDR3 length equals 13 residues. V lost 2 bases to trimming and J lost 10 bases; unmatched junction nucleotides: 4. The germline gives CDR1 LNHDA, CDR2 SQIVND (reference sequence). CDR3 in DNA: TGTGCCAGTAGTATAAAATCGGGAGGGGAGCAGTTCTTC. Protein product: CASSIKSGGEQFF.

The rearrangement joins TRBV21-1 to TRBJ2-7; TRBD2, the table's D call, was not compared with the DNA. TRBV21-1 has pseudogene status. CDR3 length: 18 residues. The CDR3 bases are TGTGCCAGCAGCACCCAAGGAGGGCTAGGACCAGGTAAAGGCGAGCAGTACTTC. Its translation is CASSTQGGLGPGKGEQYF.

The chain couples TRBV15 to TRBJ2-7; D call uncertain. Trimming took 0 bases from V and 0 from J, leaving 3 bases between them. The CDR3 runs 13 residues. In germline, CDR1 is LNHNV, CDR2 YYDKDF (reference sequence). CDR3 in amino acids: CATSRDLSYEQYF. The CDR3 coding sequence is TGTGCCACCAGCAGAGATCTCTCCTACGAGCAGTACTTC.

The chain uses TRBV28 and TRBJ2-7; 9 positions match TRBD1. This CDR3 is built from 18 residues. Trimming cost V 5 bases and J 1 base; bases outside gene matches: 15. Germline V lookup: CDR1 MDHEN, CDR2 SYDVKM. The CDR3, as DNA: TGTGCCAGCAGTGGCCTTGGCCTCACAGGGGGCGCTTCCTACGAGCAGTACGTC. Protein sequence: CASSGLGLTGGASYEQYV.

CDR3 nucleotides: TGTGCCAGCACCCAACAGGGGAACTCAGATACGCAGTATTTT. Amino acid sequence: CASTQQGNSDTQYF. J is TRBJ2-3 and V is TRBV7-9, with TRBD1 matching 7 bases. Germline trimming cut 7 bases from V and 4 bases from J; bases unmatched to any gene: 8. The CDR3 has 14 residues. Germline values: CDR1 SEHNR, CDR2 FQNEAQ (reference sequence). Based on the CDR3 plus reference TRBV7-9 and TRBJ2-3, the full variable domain is DTGVSQNPRHKITKRGQNVTFRCDPISEHNRLYWYRQTLGQGPEFLTYFQNEAQLEKSRLLSDRFSAERPKGSFSTLEIQRTEQGDSAMYLCASTQQGNSDTQYFGPGTRLTVL.

The chain has TRBV29-1 and TRBJ1-2; D may be TRBD1 (5 bases). The V end was cut by 4 bases, the J end by 4 bases, with 13 bases between. Germline V gene lookup returns CDR1 SQVTM and CDR2 ANQGSEA. The CDR3 runs to 13 residues. CDR3 in amino acids: CSVGFEGIYGYTF. Written as DNA, the CDR3 is TGCAGCGTTGGATTTGAGGGGATCTATGGCTACACCTTC.

V is TRBV2 and J is TRBJ1-1, with 7 positions matching TRBD1. This CDR3 spans 15 amino acids. CDR1 SNHLY and CDR2 FYNNEI come from the germline V gene. J gave up 0 bases and V 2 bases, and 3 bases lay outside the gene matches. In DNA form, the CDR3 reads TGTGCCAGCAGTGAAACAGGGGCTCTGAACACTGAAGCTTTCTTT. Amino acids: CASSETGALNTEAFF.

In its sample, this clonotype was seen once. The CDR3 reads CASSPQGADSYF. The CDR3 bases are TGCGCCAGCAGCCCCCAAGGCGCGGATTCTTATTTT. The chain joins TRBV5-1 to TRBJ2-3, with unresolved D. Deletions cut 4 bases from V and 15 bases from J, with 18 bases between. Germline V CDR1 and CDR2: SGHRS, YFSETQ. The CDR3 has 12 amino acids.

The rearrangement uses TRBV7-9 and TRBJ2-5; D perhaps matches TRBD2 (6 bases). V lost 5 bases and J lost 4, with 17 bases in between. There are 15 residues in the CDR3. The germline V gene has CDR1 SEHNR and CDR2 FQNEAQ (reference sequence). In DNA form, the CDR3 reads TGTGCCAGCAGCCCCCCATGGGGAGGAGGAGAGACCCAGTACTTC. It yields the protein CASSPPWGGGETQYF.

The chain joins TRBV7-9 to TRBJ2-5; D is perhaps TRBD2 (5 bases). Trimming removed 11 bases from V and 2 bases from J, with 15 bases in between. This CDR3 spans 13 amino acids. In germline, CDR1 is SEHNR, CDR2 FQNEAQ (reference sequence). In nucleotides, the CDR3 is TGTGCCGGGGAGCCGGGGTGGCAAGAGACCCAGTACTTC. The encoded protein is CAGEPGWQETQYF.

This clonotype showed up just a few times. V usage is TRBV28 and J usage is TRBJ2-7, with 7 bases lining up with TRBD1. The V segment lost 4 bases and the J segment 1 base; nucleotides outside the gene matches: 4. Germline lookup yields CDR1 MDHEN and CDR2 SYDVKM. CDR3 length: 14 amino acids. The CDR3 is CASSSRDSSYEQYF. In DNA form, the CDR3 reads TGTGCCAGCAGTTCGAGGGACAGTTCCTACGAGCAGTACTTC.

The rearrangement joins TRBV9 to TRBJ2-3; possibly TRBD2 for D (6 bases). V was pared by 3 bases and J by 4 bases, with 12 bases between. CDR3 length: 14 amino acids. From germline, CDR1 is SGDLS and CDR2 YYNGEE. CDR3 amino acids: CASSGSGRADTQYF. The CDR3 DNA follows: TGTGCCAGCAGCGGTAGCGGACGCGCAGATACGCAGTATTTT.

This chain connects TRBV9 to TRBJ2-5; perhaps TRBD2 as D (6 bases). The CDR3 spans 14 residues. Trimming stripped 1 base from V and 2 bases from J, with 9 bases between. CDR1 is SGDLS, CDR2 YYNGEE, per germline. The CDR3 region has the DNA TGTGCCAGCAGCGTATGGGACTCACAAGAGACCCAGTACTTC. Protein sequence: CASSVWDSQETQYF.

This chain links TRBV7-3 with TRBJ2-7; TRBD1 is a possible D gene (6 bases). Deletions cut 5 bases from V and 4 bases from J, with 24 bases between. Germline-derived CDR1 and CDR2 are SGHTA and FQGTGA. The CDR3 consists of 17 residues. The CDR3 protein is CASSQRNQGSKIYEQYV. DNA of the CDR3: TGTGCCAGCAGCCAAAGGAATCAGGGGTCTAAAATTTACGAGCAGTACGTC.

The rearrangement links TRBV15 to TRBJ2-5, with 7 bases that match TRBD2. The ends lost 5 bases at V and 4 bases at J; junction bases unmatched: 13. Germline CDR1 reads LNHNV; CDR2 reads YYDKDF (reference sequence). CDR3 length equals 16 residues. As DNA, the CDR3 is TGTGCCACCAGCCGACCCGGGGGGAGGGTCGGAGAGACCCAGTACTTC. It is translated as CATSRPGGRVGETQYF.

The V call is TRBV6-1, the J call TRBJ2-3, with 9 positions matching TRBD2. CDR3 length: 16 amino acids. V dropped 2 bases and J dropped 5; count of bases not matched to a gene: 8. Germline-derived CDR1 and CDR2 are MNHNS and SASEGT. The CDR3 region has the DNA TGTGCCAGCAGTGAAAGGTCTAGCGGGGAAATAGATACGCAGTATTTT. Protein product: CASSERSSGEIDTQYF.

CDR3 protein: CSALSGYEQYF. CDR3 nucleotide sequence: TGCAGCGCCCTGTCGGGTTACGAGCAGTACTTC. The chain couples TRBV29-1 to TRBJ2-7; no clear D gene. The CDR3 contains 11 residues. Germline V gene lookup returns CDR1 SQVTM and CDR2 ANQGSEA. V gave up 7 bases and J gave up 4 bases, with 11 bases separating them.

This chain joins TRBV20-1 and TRBJ2-1; 8 bases line up with TRBD1. The CDR3 is made up of 15 amino acids. The J segment lost 7 bases and the V segment lost 6 bases, leaving 14 bases of the junction unmatched. Germline-derived CDR1 and CDR2 are DFQATT and SNEGSKA (reference sequence). The CDR3 here is CSAASGTGLGNEQFF. CDR3 DNA: TGCAGTGCAGCGTCCGGGACAGGATTGGGTAATGAGCAGTTCTTC.

This chain connects TRBV18 to TRBJ1-1, with D possibly being TRBD1 (6 bases). V lost 6 bases and J 1 base, leaving 21 bases between the germline ends. The CDR3 contains 17 residues. Per the germline V gene, CDR1 is KGHSH and CDR2 is LQKENI. CDR3 in amino acids: CASSSSGGAWRNTEAFF. In DNA form, the CDR3 reads TGTGCCAGCTCTTCCTCGGGGGGGGCCTGGAGGAACACTGAAGCTTTCTTT. Looking up the rest from reference TRBV18 and TRBJ1-1 gives the full variable domain: NAGVMQNPRHLVRRRGQEARLRCSPMKGHSHVYWYRQLPEEGLKFMVYLQKENIIDESGMPKERFSAEFPKEGPSILRIQQVVRGDSAAYFCASSSSGGAWRNTEAFFGQGTRLTVV.

The chain couples TRBV7-9 to TRBJ2-1; 7 nucleotides match TRBD2. Germline assignment: CDR1 SEHNR and CDR2 FQNEAQ (reference sequence). The CDR3 runs to 12 residues. Trimming at V came to 8 bases and at J to 4 bases, leaving 2 bases not matched to a gene. As DNA, the CDR3 is TGTGCCAGCCGGCGGGGGTACAATGAGCAGTTCTTC. The encoded protein is CASRRGYNEQFF.

The chain combines TRBV3-1 with TRBJ1-1; D may be TRBD1 (5 bases). The V gene's germline CDR1 is LGHDT and CDR2 YNNKEL (reference sequence). Trimming stripped 4 bases from V and 6 bases from J, with 12 bases between. This CDR3 is built from 13 residues. CDR3: CASSLSDSSEAFF. CDR3 nucleotide sequence: TGTGCCAGCAGCCTGTCCGACAGTTCTGAAGCTTTCTTT.

V is TRBV4-1 and J is TRBJ1-6; TRBD1 might be the D (6 bases). V lost 4 bases and J 8 bases, leaving 15 bases between the germline ends. This CDR3 region has 15 residues. Germline CDR1 is MGHRA and CDR2 is YSYEKL. The CDR3 loop is CASSPEGGRDSPLHF. DNA for the CDR3: TGCGCCAGCAGCCCGGAGGGGGGTCGCGATTCACCCCTCCACTTT.

The chain combines TRBV27 with TRBJ2-1, with D maybe TRBD2 (5 bases). This CDR3 has 12 residues. The germline V and J ends were trimmed by 10 bases and 12 bases, with 19 bases remaining between them. Germline V lookup: CDR1 MNHEY, CDR2 SMNVEV (reference sequence). CDR3 protein: CATGGSPFVQFF. For the CDR3, the DNA is TGTGCCACTGGAGGTAGCCCCTTCGTGCAGTTCTTC.

This chain joins TRBV7-8 and TRBJ2-7; 9 bases match TRBD2. This CDR3 has 14 residues. With V trimmed by 5 bases and J by 0 bases, 2 bases remained unmatched. From germline, CDR1 is SGHVS and CDR2 FQNEAQ. In DNA, the CDR3 is TGTGCCAGCAGCGGCGGGGGGGACTCCTACGAGCAGTACTTC. Protein sequence: CASSGGGDSYEQYF.

CDR3 amino acids: CASSQDQRDRVYEQYF. CDR3 bases: TGTGCCAGCAGCCAAGATCAAAGGGACAGGGTCTACGAGCAGTACTTC. The rearrangement uses TRBV3-1 and TRBJ2-7; 9 nucleotides match TRBD1. The V segment lost 0 bases and the J segment 3 bases; nucleotides outside the gene matches: 6. Germline loops: CDR1 LGHDT, CDR2 YNNKEL (reference sequence). The CDR3 length is 16 residues.